A selection of T cell receptor beta chains follows, all from one sample in a study of Ad26.COV2.S vaccination and SARS-CoV-2 variants. Some clones are missing from TCRdb's copy, which holds only in-frame ones; the method was immunoSEQ multiplex PCR. The data contain about 350,000 clones, 65% to 90% of them seen just once; the ten biggest clones take up around 11%. Sample: peripheral blood, taken in a trial of Ad26.COV2.S vaccine versus placebo. The receptor source for this set is a person aged 18-65 years who received the Ad26.COV2.S COVID-19 vaccine or a placebo. Each CDR3 is given without its conserved first and last residue. A D gene is named only where the DNA matches it firmly. Size tells how often a clone was seen (once, few, many) or the class of an expanded clone, and some rows leave it out.

>.|TRBV15|TRBD2
ATSSGAGGTLGEQF
>.|TRBV28|TRBD1
ASRGTVPYEQY
>.|TRBV13|TRBD2
ASSSRTSGSGKTQY
>.|TRBV6-5|TRBD2
ASIRLARGLETQY
>.|TRBV7-6|.
ASSLGTEYEQY
>.|TRBV19|TRBD2
ASSFRGGRIDTQY
>.|TRBV27|.
ASSPLAPGRNYGYT
>.|TRBV19|.
ASSFNAGELF
>.|TRBV5-1|.
ASSHSVAMIYGYT
>once|TRBV7-6|TRBD2
ASSLEVPAGGTDTQY
>.|TRBV28|TRBD1
ASSSGGQGVTYEQY
>.|TRBV7-2|.
ASSLQTNYGYT
>.|TRBV10-1|TRBD2
ASSSGLAGQETQY
>.|TRBV4-1|.
ASSQDLTNTEAF
>many|TRBV19|.
ASSIEASLTTQPQH
>.|TRBV11-3|.
ASSPTGIQETQY
>.|TRBV5-1|.
ASSLGVDPIGTQY
>.|TRBV18|TRBD2
ASSPQGLGSYNEQF
>.|TRBV9|.
ASSASGNTIY
>few|TRBV28|.
ASSSGASDSYEQY
>.|TRBV25-1|TRBD2
ASRSRGGQTGELF
>few|TRBV10-3|.
AIVASSGNTIY
>.|TRBV7-9|.
ASSPLEKLF
>.|TRBV5-4|.
ASSPPPGHQNTEAF
>.|TRBV5-5|TRBD2
ASSFLADLTDTQY
>once|TRBV2|.
ASRFRDRGEAF
>.|TRBV25-1|.
ASSEGGNEKLF
>.|TRBV29-1|.
SVGSGNTEAF
>.|TRBV6-5|TRBD1
ASSFTGGMNTEAF